The T cell receptor (beta chain) under discussion was sequenced for a study of read filtering for tumor transcriptome and immune sequencing. Germline CDR1 is DFQATT and CDR2 is SNEGSKA (reference sequence). This CDR3 has 16 residues. Trimming left V 6 bases short and J 3 bases short, with 23 bases between. This library used approximately 0.4 ug RNA and molecular barcoded adaptors spanning alpha/delta and beta/gamma chains. TCRdb analysed the reads with MiXCR anew, one entry per CDR3 protein. The sample gives 100,000 to 150,000 distinct CDR3 sequences, roughly 13% of which show up once; 11% is in the top ten. Study conclusions and caveats: Single-read clonotypes: about 81.9% of IR-seq clonotypes (around 4% of reads), around three quarters of RNA-seq clonotypes (approximately 43% of reads). Sorted CD138-negative bone marrow cells were not purified T cells.

As to this clonotype: The antigen is not known.

This clonotype was sampled from a donor at least 40 years old with multiple myeloma. The chain uses TRBV20-1 and TRBJ1-2, with D possibly TRBD1 on 5 matching bases. The sequenced material came from a population of CD138-negative cells sorted from bone marrow. The CDR3 sequence is CSASPGGAPLDYGYTF. Written as DNA, the CDR3 is TGCAGTGCGTCGCCAGGCGGGGCACCCCTAGACTATGGCTACACCTTC.